This is a list of T cell receptor beta chains from one sample in a study of beta chain features in type 1 diabetes. Profiled with immunoSEQ multiplex PCR; TCRdb holds only in-frame clones, not every one. The repertoire consists of 600,000 to 700,000 clones, with around 11% occurring once and the leading ten covering roughly 0.12%. The sequencing sample was made of naive CD4+ T cells from blood. All receptors derive from a man aged 25-45 years with type 1 diabetes. Both conserved end residues are part of each CDR3. Fields, in order: V gene, clone size, J gene, D gene, CDR3 protein, CDR3 DNA. The D gene is left open where the match is weak. Clone size is not always given. Where it is, it says once, few, many or a class for expanded clones.

TRBV7-3	-	TRBJ2-5	-	CASSFNLGETQYF	TGTGCCAGCAGCTTTAACCTAGGAGAGACCCAGTACTTC
TRBV4-3	few	TRBJ1-4	-	CASSLGGQYNEKLFF	TGCGCCAGCAGCCTGGGCGGGCAGTATAATGAAAAACTGTTTTTT
TRBV15	-	TRBJ2-5	-	CATSRSRETQYF	TGTGCCACCAGCAGATCAAGAGAGACCCAGTACTTC
TRBV7-8	few	TRBJ1-2	TRBD1	CASSSDREIGYGYTF	TGTGCCAGCAGCTCGGACAGGGAGATAGGCTATGGCTACACCTTC
TRBV4-3	-	TRBJ1-2	-	CASSQDPTGGNYGYTF	TGCGCCAGCAGCCAAGATCCAACGGGGGGAAACTATGGCTACACCTTC
TRBV9	-	TRBJ1-1	TRBD1	CASSVSDRVGTEAFF	TGTGCCAGCAGCGTCTCGGACAGGGTTGGTACTGAAGCTTTCTTT
TRBV5-8	few	TRBJ1-2	-	CASSSAVYSNYGYTF	TGTGCCAGCAGCTCGGCGGTTTACTCTAACTATGGCTACACCTTC
TRBV5-4	-	TRBJ2-2	-	CASSSQGFGELFF	TGTGCCAGCAGCTCTCAAGGATTCGGGGAGCTGTTTTTT
TRBV4-3	-	TRBJ2-1	-	CASNQDAIVNEQFF	TGCGCCAGCAACCAAGATGCGATAGTTAATGAGCAGTTCTTC
TRBV29-1	few	TRBJ2-7	TRBD1	CSVAFQGATYEQYF	TGCAGCGTTGCGTTTCAGGGGGCTACATACGAGCAGTACTTC
TRBV7-8	once	TRBJ2-5	TRBD2	CASSLALAGVRTQYF	TGTGCCAGCAGCTTAGCCCTAGCGGGGGTTAGGACCCAGTACTTC
TRBV2	-	TRBJ2-3	-	CASSTRDSSRGSTDTQYF	TGTGCCAGCAGCACCCGGGACTCCTCACGGGGGAGCACAGATACGCAGTATTTT
TRBV6-5	few	TRBJ1-2	TRBD1	CASSPGQGFYGYTF	TGTGCCAGCAGTCCCGGACAGGGATTCTATGGCTACACCTTC
TRBV5-1	-	TRBJ2-7	-	CASSLDHSANQQYF	TGCGCCAGCAGCCTAGATCACTCCGCAAATCAGCAGTACTTC
TRBV30	-	TRBJ2-5	TRBD1	CAWSGFGQGLQETQYF	TGTGCCTGGAGTGGGTTTGGACAGGGGTTGCAAGAGACCCAGTACTTC
TRBV7-9	-	TRBJ2-7	-	CASSIGDGSYEQYF	TGTGCCAGCAGCATCGGGGACGGAAGCTACGAGCAGTACTTC
TRBV11-2	-	TRBJ2-1	TRBD1	CASSSSGTGPYNEQFF	TGTGCCAGCAGCTCGTCCGGGACAGGGCCCTACAATGAGCAGTTCTTC
TRBV29-1	-	TRBJ1-2	TRBD1	CSVSGQGGGYTF	TGCAGCGTGTCGGGACAGGGGGGTGGCTACACCTTC
TRBV19	few	TRBJ1-1	-	CASSISITGMNTEAFF	TGTGCCAGTAGTATCTCCATAACAGGGATGAACACTGAAGCTTTCTTT
TRBV7-9	few	TRBJ2-1	-	CASSQTVAGGNEQFF	TGTGCCAGCAGCCAAACGGTCGCCGGAGGAAATGAGCAGTTCTTC
TRBV2	few	TRBJ1-5	TRBD1	CASSDRTGNQPQHF	TGTGCCAGCAGTGATAGGACAGGCAACCAGCCCCAGCATTTT